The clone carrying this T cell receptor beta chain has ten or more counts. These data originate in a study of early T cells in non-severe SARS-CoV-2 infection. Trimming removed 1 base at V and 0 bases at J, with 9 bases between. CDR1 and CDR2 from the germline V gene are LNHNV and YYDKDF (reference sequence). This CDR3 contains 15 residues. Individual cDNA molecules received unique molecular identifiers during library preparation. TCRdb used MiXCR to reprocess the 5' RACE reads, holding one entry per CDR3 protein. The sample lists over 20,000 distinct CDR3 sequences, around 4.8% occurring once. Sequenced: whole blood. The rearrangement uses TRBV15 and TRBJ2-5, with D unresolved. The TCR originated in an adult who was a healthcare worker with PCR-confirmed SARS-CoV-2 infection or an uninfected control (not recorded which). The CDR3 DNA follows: TGTGCCACCAGCAGAGGATCGCCGAACCAAGAGACCCAGTACTTC. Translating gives CATSRGSPNQETQYF.